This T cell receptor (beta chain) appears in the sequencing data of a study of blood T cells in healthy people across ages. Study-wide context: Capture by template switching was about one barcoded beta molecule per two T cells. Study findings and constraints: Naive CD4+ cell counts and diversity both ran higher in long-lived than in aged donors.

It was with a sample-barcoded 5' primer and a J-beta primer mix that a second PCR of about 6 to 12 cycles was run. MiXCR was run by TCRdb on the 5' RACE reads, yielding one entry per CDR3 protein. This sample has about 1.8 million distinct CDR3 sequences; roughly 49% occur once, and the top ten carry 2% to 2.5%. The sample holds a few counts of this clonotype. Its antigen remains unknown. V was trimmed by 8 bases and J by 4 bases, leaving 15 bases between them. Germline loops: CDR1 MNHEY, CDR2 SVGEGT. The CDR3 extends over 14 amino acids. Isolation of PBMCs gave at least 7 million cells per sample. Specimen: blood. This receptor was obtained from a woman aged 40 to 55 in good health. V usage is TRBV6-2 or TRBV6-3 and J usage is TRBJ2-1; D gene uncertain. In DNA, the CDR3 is TGTGCCAGCCTAAGGGCAGAAGGTTACAATGAGCAGTTCTTC. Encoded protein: CASLRAEGYNEQFF.